This record covers a single T cell receptor beta chain. The data derive from a study of CD8+CD57+ T cells in acquired aplastic anemia. CDR3 size: 12 residues. Trimming pared 3 bases from V and 3 bases from J, leaving 5 bases between. Germline assignment: CDR1 LNHNV and CDR2 YYDKDF (reference sequence). The TCR beta profiling, which covered VDJ combination and CDR3 sequence, was carried out using genomic DNA as the template. MiXCR was run by TCRdb on the reads, yielding one entry per CDR3 protein. The sample carries 150,000 or so distinct CDR3 sequences, around 48% recorded once. Only patients with CD8+CD57+ cell expansion on flow cytometry were chosen for sequencing.

This TCR was sampled from a human donor with aplastic anemia. Sequencing was done on a sample of sorted CD4+, CD8+, or CD8+CD57+ T cells (not recorded which) from PBMCs. J is TRBJ1-1 and V is TRBV15; D unclear. CDR3 sequence: CATSRADTEAFF. In DNA form, the CDR3 reads TGTGCCACCAGCAGGGCGGACACTGAAGCTTTCTTT. Full variable domain (outside the CDR3, taken from reference TRBV15 and TRBJ1-1): DAMVIQNPRYQVTQFGKPVTLSCSQTLNHNVMYWYQQKSSQAPKLLFHYYDKDFNNEADTPDNFQSRRPNTSFCFLDIRSPGLGDTAMYLCATSRADTEAFFGQGTRLTVV.